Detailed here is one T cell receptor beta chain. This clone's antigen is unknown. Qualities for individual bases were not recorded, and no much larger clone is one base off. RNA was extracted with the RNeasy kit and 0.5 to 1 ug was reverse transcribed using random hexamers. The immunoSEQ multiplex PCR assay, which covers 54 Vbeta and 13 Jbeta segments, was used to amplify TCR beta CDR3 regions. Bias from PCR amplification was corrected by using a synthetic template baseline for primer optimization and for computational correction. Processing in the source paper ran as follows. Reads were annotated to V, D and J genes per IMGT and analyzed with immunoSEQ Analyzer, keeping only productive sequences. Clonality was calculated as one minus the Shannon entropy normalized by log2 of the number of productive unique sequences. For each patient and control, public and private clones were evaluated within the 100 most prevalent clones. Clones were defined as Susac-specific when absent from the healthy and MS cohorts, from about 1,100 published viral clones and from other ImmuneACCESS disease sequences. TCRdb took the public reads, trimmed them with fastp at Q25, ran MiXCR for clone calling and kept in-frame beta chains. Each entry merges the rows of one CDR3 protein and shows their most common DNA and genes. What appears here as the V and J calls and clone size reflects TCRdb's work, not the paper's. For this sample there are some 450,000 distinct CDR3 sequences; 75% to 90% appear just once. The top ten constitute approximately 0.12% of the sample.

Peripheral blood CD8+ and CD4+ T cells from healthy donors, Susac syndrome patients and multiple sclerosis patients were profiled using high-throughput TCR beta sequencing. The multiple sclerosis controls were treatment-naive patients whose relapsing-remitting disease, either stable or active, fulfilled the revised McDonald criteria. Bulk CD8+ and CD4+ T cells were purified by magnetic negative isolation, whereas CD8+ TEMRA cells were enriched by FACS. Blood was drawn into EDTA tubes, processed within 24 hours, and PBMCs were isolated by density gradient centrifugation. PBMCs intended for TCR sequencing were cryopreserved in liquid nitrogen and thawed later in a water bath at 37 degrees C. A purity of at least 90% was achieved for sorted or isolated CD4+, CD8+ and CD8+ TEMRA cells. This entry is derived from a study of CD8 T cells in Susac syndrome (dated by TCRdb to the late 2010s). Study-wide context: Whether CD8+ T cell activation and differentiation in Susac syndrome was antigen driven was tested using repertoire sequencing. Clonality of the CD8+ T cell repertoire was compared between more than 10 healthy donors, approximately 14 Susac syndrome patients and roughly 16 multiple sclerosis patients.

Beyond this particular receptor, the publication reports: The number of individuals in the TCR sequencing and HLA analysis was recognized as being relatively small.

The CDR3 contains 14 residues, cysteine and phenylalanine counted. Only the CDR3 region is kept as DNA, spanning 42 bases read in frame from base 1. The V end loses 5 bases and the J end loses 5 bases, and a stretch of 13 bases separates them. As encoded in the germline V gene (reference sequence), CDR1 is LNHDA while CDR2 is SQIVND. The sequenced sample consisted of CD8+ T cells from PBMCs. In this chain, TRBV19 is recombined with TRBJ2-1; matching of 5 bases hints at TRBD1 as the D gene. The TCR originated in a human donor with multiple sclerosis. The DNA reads TGTGCCAGTAGTCCCCAGGGTTACCACAATGAGCAGTTCTTC. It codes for CASSPQGYHNEQFF.